Listed below are T cell receptor beta chains from one sample, sequenced in a study of OX40 agonist ivuxolimab in advanced cancers. Sequencing was performed with immunoSEQ multiplex PCR; in TCRdb, only in-frame clones are kept and a portion is missing. The sample consists of tens of thousands of clones, roughly 84% of them appearing once. The source material was CD4+ or CD8+ T cells sorted from blood, sampled in a trial of the OX40 agonist ivuxolimab. Receptor source: an adult with an advanced solid tumor such as melanoma, head and neck, liver or kidney cancer. The CDR3 runs from the conserved cysteine through the conserved F or W.

j_gene,v_gene,CDR3aa
TRBJ2-7,TRBV6-5,CASRETGTYEQYF
TRBJ2-2,TRBV11-2,CASRRDPLNTGELFF
TRBJ2-3,TRBV7-3,CASSLGVDTQYF
TRBJ2-7,TRBV19,CASSPRTTLAGSYEQYF
TRBJ2-1,TRBV18,CASFQGGSYNEQFF
TRBJ2-1,TRBV5-8,CASRFPDRGAYNEQFF
TRBJ2-7,TRBV11-2,CASSGIRQGYEQYF
TRBJ2-7,TRBV15,CATSSWDRGYEQYF
TRBJ1-5,TRBV19,CASSTFRGGGQPQHF
TRBJ2-2,TRBV6-5,CASRRQGVNTGELFF
TRBJ2-5,TRBV5-4,CASSFYTGGQETQYF
TRBJ2-5,TRBV7-2,CASSLSWGGKQETQYF
TRBJ2-1,TRBV21-1,CASSGMSGKGYNEQFF
TRBJ2-1,TRBV19,CASSLRGRAVKAYNEQFF
TRBJ2-5,TRBV18,CASSPQASGQGTQYF
TRBJ1-1,TRBV2,CASQRQTTEAFF
TRBJ1-5,TRBV6-9,CASSYWERSGQGATEPQHF